The present entry profiles one TCR beta chain with its context. A read error is possible here, since a much larger clone lies one base away. This CDR3 is built from 17 residues. Germline CDR1 is MNHEY and CDR2 is SVGEGT. TCRdb reprocessed the 5' RACE reads with MiXCR, giving one entry per CDR3 protein. This table holds about 100,000 distinct CDR3 sequences, approximately 13% found once. These data originate in a study of early T cells in non-severe SARS-CoV-2 infection. The sequence came from an adult who was a healthcare worker with PCR-confirmed SARS-CoV-2 infection or an uninfected control (not recorded which). Source material: whole blood. The V gene is TRBV6-2 or TRBV6-3, the J gene TRBJ1-6; possible D gene TRBD1, 6 bases. The CDR3 protein is CATSHSKGGYKNSPLHF. As DNA, the CDR3 is TGTGCCACCAGTCATTCGAAGGGGGGCTATAAAAATTCACCCCTCCACTTT.